The rows below give T cell receptor beta chains drawn from one sample of a study of cytomegalovirus exposure and HLA in healthy donors. Sequencing was performed with immunoSEQ multiplex PCR; in TCRdb, only in-frame clones are kept and a portion is missing. The sample has under 150,000 clones; about two thirds are singletons. The source material was PBMCs. The receptors here all came from a woman between 40 and 55 years old in good health and CMV-seronegative. CDR3s include the opening cysteine and the closing phenylalanine or tryptophan. Fields, in order: clone size, V gene, D gene, J gene, CDR3 DNA, CDR3 protein. The D gene is left open where the match is weak. Only some rows state a clone size, as once, few, many or a class for expanded clones.

clone_size: -; v_call: TRBV4-1; d_call: -; j_call: TRBJ2-7; cdr3_nt: TGCGCCAGCAGACCCCACACCACAGATTACGAGCAGTACTTC; cdr3_aa: CASRPHTTDYEQYF
clone_size: -; v_call: TRBV19; d_call: TRBD1; j_call: TRBJ2-7; cdr3_nt: TGTGCCAGTAGTTCAAGGGACAGGTCCTACGAGCAGTACTTC; cdr3_aa: CASSSRDRSYEQYF
clone_size: -; v_call: TRBV14; d_call: TRBD1; j_call: TRBJ1-6; cdr3_nt: TGTGCCAGCAGCCACCTGACAGGGGGCAATTCACCCCTCCACTTT; cdr3_aa: CASSHLTGGNSPLHF
clone_size: once; v_call: TRBV11-2; d_call: -; j_call: TRBJ2-3; cdr3_nt: TGTGCCAGCAGCTTCGGAGGCAGGGGCGCTGGAGATACGCAGTATTTT; cdr3_aa: CASSFGGRGAGDTQYF
clone_size: -; v_call: TRBV7-6; d_call: TRBD1; j_call: TRBJ2-7; cdr3_nt: TGTGCCAGCAGCCTCTTGACAGGGACACTCTACGAGCAGTACTTC; cdr3_aa: CASSLLTGTLYEQYF
clone_size: few; v_call: TRBV27; d_call: -; j_call: TRBJ1-4; cdr3_nt: TGTGCCAGCAGTTTAGGGAGTATTAATGAAAAACTGTTTTTT; cdr3_aa: CASSLGSINEKLFF
clone_size: -; v_call: TRBV4-1; d_call: -; j_call: TRBJ1-6; cdr3_nt: TGCGCCAGCAGCCAGCGCCTTGGTCAAAATTCACCCCTCCACTTT; cdr3_aa: CASSQRLGQNSPLHF
clone_size: -; v_call: TRBV11-2; d_call: -; j_call: TRBJ2-2; cdr3_nt: TGTGCCAGCAGCGACAGAAAAGGTGCCGACACCGGGGAGCTGTTTTTT; cdr3_aa: CASSDRKGADTGELFF
clone_size: -; v_call: TRBV19; d_call: -; j_call: TRBJ2-2; cdr3_nt: TGTGCCAGTAGTCCAGGGGCCAGTCCAACCGGGGAGCTGTTTTTT; cdr3_aa: CASSPGASPTGELFF
clone_size: -; v_call: TRBV10-3; d_call: -; j_call: TRBJ2-3; cdr3_nt: TGTGCCATCAGTGAGGGGGCCCCCACAGATACGCAGTATTTT; cdr3_aa: CAISEGAPTDTQYF
clone_size: -; v_call: TRBV9; d_call: TRBD1; j_call: TRBJ1-1; cdr3_nt: TGTGCCAGCAGCGTATCCCCCGAAACAGGGGTTGGACCTGAAGCTTTCTTT; cdr3_aa: CASSVSPETGVGPEAFF
clone_size: few; v_call: TRBV27; d_call: -; j_call: TRBJ2-2; cdr3_nt: TGTGCCAGCAGTTTGGTACAGATGCTCGCGAACACCGGGGAGCTGTTTTTT; cdr3_aa: CASSLVQMLANTGELFF
clone_size: -; v_call: TRBV25-1; d_call: TRBD2; j_call: TRBJ2-1; cdr3_nt: TGTGCCAGCAGTGAACCAAGCGGGGGCTTTAACAATGAGCAGTTCTTC; cdr3_aa: CASSEPSGGFNNEQFF
clone_size: -; v_call: TRBV4-1; d_call: -; j_call: TRBJ2-5; cdr3_nt: TGCGCCAGCAGCCAAGAAGGGGGTACGATACAAGAGACCCAGTACTTC; cdr3_aa: CASSQEGGTIQETQYF
clone_size: -; v_call: TRBV2; d_call: TRBD1; j_call: TRBJ2-2; cdr3_nt: TGTGCCAGCAGTGCTGACAGGGGAATGACCGGGGAGCTGTTTTTT; cdr3_aa: CASSADRGMTGELFF
clone_size: -; v_call: TRBV7-2; d_call: TRBD1; j_call: TRBJ1-2; cdr3_nt: TGTGCCAGCAGCCTAGGACAGGAGGTCTATGGCTACACCTTC; cdr3_aa: CASSLGQEVYGYTF
clone_size: -; v_call: TRBV5-6; d_call: -; j_call: TRBJ2-1; cdr3_nt: TGTGCCAGCAGCCCCGGACAGACTCGTTTGGGTCCCTACAATGAGCAGTTCTTC; cdr3_aa: CASSPGQTRLGPYNEQFF
clone_size: -; v_call: TRBV29-1; d_call: TRBD1; j_call: TRBJ1-2; cdr3_nt: TGCAGCGTTGTGGACAGGTTCAATGGCTACACCTTC; cdr3_aa: CSVVDRFNGYTF
clone_size: -; v_call: TRBV11-3; d_call: -; j_call: TRBJ2-1; cdr3_nt: TGTGCCAGCAGCTTAGGGAGCGGTTCCATACCCCCGTCTGAGCAGTTCTTC; cdr3_aa: CASSLGSGSIPPSEQFF
clone_size: few; v_call: TRBV4-3; d_call: TRBD2; j_call: TRBJ2-3; cdr3_nt: TGCGCCAGCAGCCAAGATCCGGCTAGCGGGGGGGCCGGCACAGATACGCAGTATTTT; cdr3_aa: CASSQDPASGGAGTDTQYF
clone_size: -; v_call: TRBV13; d_call: TRBD1; j_call: TRBJ1-1; cdr3_nt: TGTGCCAGCAGTTCCGTCTTAGGGGACAGCAACACTGAAGCTTTCTTT; cdr3_aa: CASSSVLGDSNTEAFF
clone_size: -; v_call: TRBV4-2; d_call: -; j_call: TRBJ1-3; cdr3_nt: TGTGCCAGCAGCCAAGTAGGAGGGGGAAACACCATATATTTT; cdr3_aa: CASSQVGGGNTIYF
clone_size: -; v_call: TRBV2; d_call: -; j_call: TRBJ2-1; cdr3_nt: TGTGCCAGCAGAGCCGACAGCAAAGGACCTTACAATGAGCAGTTCTTC; cdr3_aa: CASRADSKGPYNEQFF
clone_size: few; v_call: TRBV5-1; d_call: TRBD2; j_call: TRBJ2-1; cdr3_nt: TGCGCCAGCAGCTTAAACCGGGGGGGCGATGAGCAGTTCTTC; cdr3_aa: CASSLNRGGDEQFF
clone_size: -; v_call: TRBV2; d_call: -; j_call: TRBJ2-2; cdr3_nt: TGTGCCAGCACCAAGGAGGTCACCGGGGAGCTGTTTTTT; cdr3_aa: CASTKEVTGELFF
clone_size: few; v_call: TRBV7-2; d_call: TRBD2; j_call: TRBJ2-6; cdr3_nt: TGTGCCAGCAGCGCCGGACTAGCGGGGGTGGCTGGGGCCAACGTCCTGACTTTC; cdr3_aa: CASSAGLAGVAGANVLTF
clone_size: -; v_call: TRBV20-1; d_call: -; j_call: TRBJ1-1; cdr3_nt: TGCAGTGCCCAGGGTGGGACTGAAGCTTTCTTT; cdr3_aa: CSAQGGTEAFF
clone_size: -; v_call: TRBV18; d_call: -; j_call: TRBJ1-4; cdr3_nt: TGTGCCAGCTCACCACAGAGGGCAACTAATGAAAAACTGTTTTTT; cdr3_aa: CASSPQRATNEKLFF
clone_size: -; v_call: TRBV2; d_call: -; j_call: TRBJ1-2; cdr3_nt: TGTGCCAGCAGTTTCAGTCGGGGTTCGCCTATCGATGGCTACACCTTC; cdr3_aa: CASSFSRGSPIDGYTF
clone_size: -; v_call: TRBV2; d_call: -; j_call: TRBJ1-2; cdr3_nt: TGTGCCAGCAGTGTTGGCGGCGCCGAGGGAGGCTACACCTTC; cdr3_aa: CASSVGGAEGGYTF
clone_size: -; v_call: TRBV4-2; d_call: -; j_call: TRBJ1-1; cdr3_nt: TGTGCCAGCAGCCAAGGCAGGATGAACACTGAAGCTTTCTTT; cdr3_aa: CASSQGRMNTEAFF
clone_size: -; v_call: TRBV4-1; d_call: TRBD1; j_call: TRBJ2-6; cdr3_nt: TGCGCCAGCAGCCAAGCCCGGTTCTCGGGACAGGGAAACTCTGGGGCCAACGTCCTGACTTTC; cdr3_aa: CASSQARFSGQGNSGANVLTF
clone_size: -; v_call: TRBV5-5; d_call: TRBD1; j_call: TRBJ2-4; cdr3_nt: TGTGCCAGCAGCTTGGCCCCCCGGACAGGGAGGAGTGGAGCCAAAAACATTCAGTACTTC; cdr3_aa: CASSLAPRTGRSGAKNIQYF
clone_size: -; v_call: TRBV7-2; d_call: -; j_call: TRBJ1-2; cdr3_nt: TGTGCCAGCAGCTTAGGAGGGGAGGCCTATGGCTACACCTTC; cdr3_aa: CASSLGGEAYGYTF
clone_size: -; v_call: TRBV5-1; d_call: TRBD1; j_call: TRBJ1-1; cdr3_nt: TGCGCCAGCAGCGCGACAGGGGGTAGGCAGACTGAAGCTTTCTTT; cdr3_aa: CASSATGGRQTEAFF
clone_size: -; v_call: TRBV5-1; d_call: -; j_call: TRBJ2-2; cdr3_nt: TGCGCCAGCAGCTTAGGGGCGCCGAACACCGGGGAGCTGTTTTTT; cdr3_aa: CASSLGAPNTGELFF
clone_size: -; v_call: TRBV10-3; d_call: TRBD2; j_call: TRBJ2-1; cdr3_nt: TGTGCCATCAGTGAGGCCCAAACTAGCGGGGGTCTCAATGAGCAGTTCTTC; cdr3_aa: CAISEAQTSGGLNEQFF